This TCR beta chain was captured in a study of T-cell memory formation after mild COVID-19. In TCRdb, the 5' RACE reads were re-called with MiXCR into one record per CDR3 protein. The data show around 200,000 distinct CDR3 sequences, 10% to 13% seen once. Germline lookup yields CDR1 SNHLY and CDR2 FYNNEI. V shed 4 bases, J shed 3 bases, and the junction held 0 bases outside the gene matches. The CDR3 contains 12 residues. The receptor comes from a man aged 18 to 29 who had mild COVID-19 (a few samples of this study predate the infection). Cell type and time point are not known. The chain is built from TRBV2 and TRBJ2-7, with 7 positions matching TRBD1. Material: PBMCs or a T cell subset sorted from them (not recorded which). The CDR3 is CASSGDSYEQYF. DNA for the CDR3: TGTGCCAGCAGTGGGGACAGCTACGAGCAGTACTTC.